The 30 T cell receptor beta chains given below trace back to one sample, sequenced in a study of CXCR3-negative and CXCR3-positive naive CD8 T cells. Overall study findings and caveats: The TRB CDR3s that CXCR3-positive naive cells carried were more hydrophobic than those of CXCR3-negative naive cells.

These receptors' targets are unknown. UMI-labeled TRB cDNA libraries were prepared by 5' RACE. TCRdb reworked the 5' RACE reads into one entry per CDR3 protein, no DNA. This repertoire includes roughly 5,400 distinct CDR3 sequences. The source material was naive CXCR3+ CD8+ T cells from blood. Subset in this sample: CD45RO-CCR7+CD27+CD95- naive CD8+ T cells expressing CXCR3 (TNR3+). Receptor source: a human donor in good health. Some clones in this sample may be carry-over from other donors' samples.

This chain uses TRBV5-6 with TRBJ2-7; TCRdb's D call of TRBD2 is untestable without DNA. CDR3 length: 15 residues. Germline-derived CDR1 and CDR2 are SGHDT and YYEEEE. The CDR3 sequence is CASSPEGDNYYEQYF.

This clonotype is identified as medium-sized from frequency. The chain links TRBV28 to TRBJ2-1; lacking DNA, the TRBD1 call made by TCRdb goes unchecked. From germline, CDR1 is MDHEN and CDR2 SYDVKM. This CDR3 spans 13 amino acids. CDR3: CASRRGEWNEQFF.

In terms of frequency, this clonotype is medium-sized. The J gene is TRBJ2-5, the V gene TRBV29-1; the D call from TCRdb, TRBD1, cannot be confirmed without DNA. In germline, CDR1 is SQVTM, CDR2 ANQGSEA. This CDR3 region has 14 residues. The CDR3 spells CSVEDQAGVETQYF.

The CDR3 sequence: CASGLGGATEQFF. This sequence joins TRBV12-5 and TRBJ2-1; with no DNA, the TCRdb D assignment of TRBD2 cannot be verified. CDR3 length equals 13 residues. Germline V gives CDR1 LGHNT, CDR2 FRNRAP.

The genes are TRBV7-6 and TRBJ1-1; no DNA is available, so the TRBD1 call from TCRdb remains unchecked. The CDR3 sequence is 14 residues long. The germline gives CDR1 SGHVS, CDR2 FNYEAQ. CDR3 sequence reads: CASRDRGMNTEAFF.

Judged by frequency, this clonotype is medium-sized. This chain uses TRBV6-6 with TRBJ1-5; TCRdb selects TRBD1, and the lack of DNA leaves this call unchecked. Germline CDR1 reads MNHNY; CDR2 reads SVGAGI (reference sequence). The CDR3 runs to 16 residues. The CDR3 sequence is CASSPTGNLFNQPQHF.

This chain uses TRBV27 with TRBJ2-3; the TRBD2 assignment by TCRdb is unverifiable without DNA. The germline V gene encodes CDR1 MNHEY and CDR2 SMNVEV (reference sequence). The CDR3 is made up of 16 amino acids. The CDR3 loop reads CASSFRTSGATDTQYF.

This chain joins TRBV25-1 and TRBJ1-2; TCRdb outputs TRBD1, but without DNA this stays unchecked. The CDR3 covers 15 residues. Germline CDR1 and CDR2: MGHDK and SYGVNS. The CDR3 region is CASSEFGQGYYGYTF.

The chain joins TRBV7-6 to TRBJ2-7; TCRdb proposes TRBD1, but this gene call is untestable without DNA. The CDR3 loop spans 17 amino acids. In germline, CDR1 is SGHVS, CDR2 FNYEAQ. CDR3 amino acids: CASSLWRGTGGSYEQYF.

CDR3 region: CASSSGLAGGPTGELFF. This sequence joins TRBV27 and TRBJ2-2; lacking DNA, the TRBD2 call made by TCRdb goes unchecked. Germline V gene lookup returns CDR1 MNHEY and CDR2 SMNVEV (reference sequence). This CDR3 is built from 17 residues.

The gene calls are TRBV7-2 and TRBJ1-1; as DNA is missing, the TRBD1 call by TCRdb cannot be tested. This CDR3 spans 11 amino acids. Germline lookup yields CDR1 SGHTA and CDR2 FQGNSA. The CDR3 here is CARGTNTEAFF.

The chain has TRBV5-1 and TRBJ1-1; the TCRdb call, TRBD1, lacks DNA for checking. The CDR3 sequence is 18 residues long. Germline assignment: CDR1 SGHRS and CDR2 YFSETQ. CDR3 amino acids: CASSLAGGTGARGTEAFF.

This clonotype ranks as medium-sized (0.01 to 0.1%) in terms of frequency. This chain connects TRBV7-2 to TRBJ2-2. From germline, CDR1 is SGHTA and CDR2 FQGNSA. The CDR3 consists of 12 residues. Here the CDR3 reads CASSFLGGELFF.

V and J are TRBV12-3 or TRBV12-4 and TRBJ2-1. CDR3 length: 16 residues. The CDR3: CASRLSLGATYNEQFF.

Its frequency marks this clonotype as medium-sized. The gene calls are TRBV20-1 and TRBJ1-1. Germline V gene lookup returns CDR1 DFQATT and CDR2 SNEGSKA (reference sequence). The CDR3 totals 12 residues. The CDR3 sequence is CSARDSLTEAFF.

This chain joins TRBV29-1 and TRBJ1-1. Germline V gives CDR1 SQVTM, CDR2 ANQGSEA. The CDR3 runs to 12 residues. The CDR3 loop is CSVELLNTEAFF.

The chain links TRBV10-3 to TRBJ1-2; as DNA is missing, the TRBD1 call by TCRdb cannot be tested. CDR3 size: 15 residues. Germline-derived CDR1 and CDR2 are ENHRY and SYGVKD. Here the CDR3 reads CAIRITTGSNYGYTF.

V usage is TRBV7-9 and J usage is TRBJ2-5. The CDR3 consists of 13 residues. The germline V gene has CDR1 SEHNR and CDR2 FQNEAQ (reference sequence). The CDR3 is CASSLSDGETQYF.

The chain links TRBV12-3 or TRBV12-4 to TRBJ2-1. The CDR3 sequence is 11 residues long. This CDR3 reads CASSSGSSKFF.

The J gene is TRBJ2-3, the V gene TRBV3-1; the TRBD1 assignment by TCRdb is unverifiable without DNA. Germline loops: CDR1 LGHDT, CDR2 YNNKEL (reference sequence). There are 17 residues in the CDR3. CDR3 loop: CASSQEWPTGATDTQYF.

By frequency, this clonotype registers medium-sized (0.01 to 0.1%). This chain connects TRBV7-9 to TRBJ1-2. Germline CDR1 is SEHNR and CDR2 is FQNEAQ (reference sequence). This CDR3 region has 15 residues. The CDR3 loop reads CASSSPTVAHYGYTF.

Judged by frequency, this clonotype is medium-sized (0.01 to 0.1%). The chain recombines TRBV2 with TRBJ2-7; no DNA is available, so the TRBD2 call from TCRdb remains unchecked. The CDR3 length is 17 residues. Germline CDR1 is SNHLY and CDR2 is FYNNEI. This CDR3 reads CASSEALRGRAAYEQYF.

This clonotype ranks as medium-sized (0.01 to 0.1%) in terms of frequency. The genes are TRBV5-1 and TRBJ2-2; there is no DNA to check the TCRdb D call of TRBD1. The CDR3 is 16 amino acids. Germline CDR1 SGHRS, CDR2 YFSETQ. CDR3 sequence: CASSLTGQGATGELFF. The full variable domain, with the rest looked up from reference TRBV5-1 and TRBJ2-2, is KAGVTQTPRYLIKTRGQQVTLSCSPISGHRSVSWYQQTPGQGLQFLFEYFSETQRNKGNFPGRFSGRQFSNSRSEMNVSTLELGDSALYLCASSLTGQGATGELFFGEGSRLTVL.

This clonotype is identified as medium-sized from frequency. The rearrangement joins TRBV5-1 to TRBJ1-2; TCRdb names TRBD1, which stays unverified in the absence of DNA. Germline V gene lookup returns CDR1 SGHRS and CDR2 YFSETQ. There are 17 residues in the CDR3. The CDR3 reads CASSLNYIGGSNYGYTF.

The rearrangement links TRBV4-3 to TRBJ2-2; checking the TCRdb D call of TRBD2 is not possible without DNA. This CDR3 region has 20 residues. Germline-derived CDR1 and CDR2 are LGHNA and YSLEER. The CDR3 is CASSQETLAGPPSGTGELFF.

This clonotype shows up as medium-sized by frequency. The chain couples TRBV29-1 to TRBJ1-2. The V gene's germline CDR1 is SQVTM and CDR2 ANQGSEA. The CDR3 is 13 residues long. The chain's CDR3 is CSVEKAGHYGYTF.

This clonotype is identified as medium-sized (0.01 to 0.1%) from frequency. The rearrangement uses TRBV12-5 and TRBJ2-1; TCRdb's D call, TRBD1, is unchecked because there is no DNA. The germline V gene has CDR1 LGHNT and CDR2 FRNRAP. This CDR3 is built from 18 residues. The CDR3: CASGSHDGASINYNEQFF.

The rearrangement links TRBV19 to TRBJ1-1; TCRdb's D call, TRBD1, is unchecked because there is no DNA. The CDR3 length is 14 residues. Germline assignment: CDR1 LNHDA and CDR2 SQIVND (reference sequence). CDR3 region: CASSIPGANTEAFF.

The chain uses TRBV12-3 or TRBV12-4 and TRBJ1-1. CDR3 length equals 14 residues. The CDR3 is CASSFQSMNTEAFF.

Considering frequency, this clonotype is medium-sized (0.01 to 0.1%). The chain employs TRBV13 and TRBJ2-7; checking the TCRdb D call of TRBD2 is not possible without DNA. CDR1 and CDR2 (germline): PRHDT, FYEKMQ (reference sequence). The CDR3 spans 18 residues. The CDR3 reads CASSTAGGIAVSSYEQYF.